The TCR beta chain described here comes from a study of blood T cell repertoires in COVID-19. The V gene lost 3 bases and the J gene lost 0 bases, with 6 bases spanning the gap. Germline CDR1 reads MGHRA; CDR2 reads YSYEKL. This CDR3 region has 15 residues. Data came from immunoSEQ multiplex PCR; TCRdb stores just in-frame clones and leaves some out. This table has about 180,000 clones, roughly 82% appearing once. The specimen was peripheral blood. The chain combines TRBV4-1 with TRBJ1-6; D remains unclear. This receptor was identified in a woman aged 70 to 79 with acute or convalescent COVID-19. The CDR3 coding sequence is TGCGCCAGCAGCCAGGAGATCTCCTATAATTCACCCCTCCACTTT. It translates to CASSQEISYNSPLHF.